The clone carrying this T cell receptor (beta chain) occurred a few times. Of the isolated RNA, all was reverse transcribed, and so the sequenced material was expressed TCRB transcripts. Only in-frame clones appear in the TCRdb table, and some are missing; sequencing was by immunoSEQ multiplex PCR. The sample yields 390,000 or so clones, approximately 14% seen once. The source of the sample is a study of beta chain features in type 1 diabetes. CDR3 size: 15 residues. The junction had 4 bases not matched to a gene; V was cut back by 3 bases and J by 4 bases. The germline gives CDR1 KGHSH, CDR2 LQKENI. V and J are TRBV18 and TRBJ2-5, with 11 positions matching TRBD1. What was sequenced was naive CD4+ T cells from blood. The source is a man younger than 45 in good health. The CDR3 DNA follows: TGTGCCAGCTCACCCGGACAGGGGGCCGGAGAGACCCAGTACTTC. Encoded protein: CASSPGQGAGETQYF.